This T cell receptor beta chain was captured in a study of cytomegalovirus exposure and HLA in healthy donors. Study results and caveats: There were some public TCRs occurring in many donors, but most TCR sequences were rare. A reported reduction in N-insertions relative to the roughly 610-donor mean was seen in an Asian-associated ancestry cluster in a later analysis.

With 60 Vbeta and 13 Jbeta primers, the PCR was carried out. TCRdb's copy holds only in-frame clones and misses some; the assay was immunoSEQ multiplex PCR. The sample carries about 120,000 clones, about three quarters recorded once. Trimming removed 4 bases from V and 6 bases from J; junction bases left unmatched: 11. Germline CDR1 reads SEHNR; CDR2 reads FQNEAQ (reference sequence). The CDR3 runs to 15 residues. This clone was recorded once. Its matching antigen is unknown. This chain joins TRBV7-9 and TRBJ1-1, with 7 bases identical to TRBD1. The TCR originated in a female donor in good health and CMV-seronegative. The specimen sequenced was PBMCs. CDR3: CASSSSPGQIPEAFF. DNA of the CDR3: TGTGCCAGCAGCTCCTCTCCGGGACAGATTCCTGAAGCTTTCTTT.